Here is one TCR beta chain with its context. This clone has a single count. Its target antigen remains unknown. No base qualities exist here, and no much larger clone lies one base off it. This specimen belongs to a study of T cell responses to AZD1222 COVID-19 vaccine (dated by TCRdb to the early 2020s). Concerning the study at large: Because spike-specific TCR depth and breadth did not differ between the two schedules, AZD1222 recipients who got a second dose at roughly 4 weeks were pooled with those who got a second dose at roughly 12 weeks. Enrollment into the trials was organized by age into subgroups of 18-55, 56-69 and 70-plus years, and those subgroups contained about 160, 30 and 59 TCR-sequenced participants, respectively. A total of more than 230 trial participants underwent TCR sequencing, of whom about 200 had received two doses of AZD1222 and approximately 25 had received two doses of the MenACWY control vaccine.

The CDR3 regions of human TCRbeta chains were analyzed by immunosequencing. For the original study's pipeline: TCRs in the repertoires were compared against a reference library of SARS-CoV-2-specific TCRs that had been generated with the MIRA antigen-specificity platform. Breadth was defined as the fraction of unique TCRs that were SARS-CoV-2-associated, and depth was defined as the fraction of total T cells that were SARS-CoV-2-associated. Using the MIRA data, each spike-specific TCR was assigned both to the spike region to which the TCR was reactive and to a CD4 or CD8 class. Log10-transformed breadth and depth values were compared by one-way ANOVA with Sidak's multiple comparisons tests. TCRdb mirrors the immuneACCESS table, restricted to in-frame sequences. Some clones are absent from its copies; in checked studies, under half trace to an unresolved V gene, and the reason for the others is unknown. V and J calls and clone size come straight from that table; D and trimming were deduced from the DNA. Across this sample there are approximately 110,000 clones, with approximately 84% seen only once. Roughly 10% of the sample is in the top ten clones.

Findings and caveats that apply to the study as a whole: Because no day 14 peak-response samples were available, repertoires were characterized only after the peak T cell response. Participants were mostly white British and included more females than males, and it was suggested by the authors that clonal diversity may have been underestimated. The vaccine-associated CD4 TCRs covered the entire spike protein, and the dominant responses fell in regions 160-218 and 743-854. In the small 56-69-year group, the increase in depth fell short of significance, most likely because of low power. Reportedly, close to half of the unique spike-specific TCRs recognized epitopes lying outside the regions that are mutated in the B.1.351 and B.1.1.7 variants. Conclusions about previously exposed vaccinees are limited, since just five to seven AZD1222 recipients were seropositive for SARS-CoV-2 at baseline. A significant rise in spike-specific TCR breadth and depth was observed after two AZD1222 doses relative to day 0 and relative to MenACWY recipients.

The time point label for this specimen denotes: baseline before first vaccination. The vaccinee samples were drawn from two UK trials, COV001 and COV002, one of which was a single-blind randomized controlled phase 2/3 trial testing AZD1222 (ChAdOx1 nCoV-19) in healthy adults. For TCRbeta chain sequencing, PBMC samples were collected from trial participants at day 0 and at day 28 after the second dose. The sample in question was peripheral blood, obtained on day 0 of AZD1222 vaccination. The origin of this receptor is an adult in good health.

Read as DNA, the sequence is TGTGCCAGCAGCGGGAGACTAGCGGCGTACCAAGAGACCCAGTACTTC. It specifies CASSGRLAAYQETQYF. Rearrangement joined TRBV7-8 to TRBJ2-5, with 9 bases matching TRBD2. CDR3 length: 16 amino acids, cysteine to phenylalanine. Only the CDR3 DNA stays, 48 bases, in frame from base 1. At the junction V is shortened by 5 bases and J by 0 bases; bases outside the gene matches: 7. The germline V gene specifies SGHVS as CDR1 and FQNEAQ as CDR2.